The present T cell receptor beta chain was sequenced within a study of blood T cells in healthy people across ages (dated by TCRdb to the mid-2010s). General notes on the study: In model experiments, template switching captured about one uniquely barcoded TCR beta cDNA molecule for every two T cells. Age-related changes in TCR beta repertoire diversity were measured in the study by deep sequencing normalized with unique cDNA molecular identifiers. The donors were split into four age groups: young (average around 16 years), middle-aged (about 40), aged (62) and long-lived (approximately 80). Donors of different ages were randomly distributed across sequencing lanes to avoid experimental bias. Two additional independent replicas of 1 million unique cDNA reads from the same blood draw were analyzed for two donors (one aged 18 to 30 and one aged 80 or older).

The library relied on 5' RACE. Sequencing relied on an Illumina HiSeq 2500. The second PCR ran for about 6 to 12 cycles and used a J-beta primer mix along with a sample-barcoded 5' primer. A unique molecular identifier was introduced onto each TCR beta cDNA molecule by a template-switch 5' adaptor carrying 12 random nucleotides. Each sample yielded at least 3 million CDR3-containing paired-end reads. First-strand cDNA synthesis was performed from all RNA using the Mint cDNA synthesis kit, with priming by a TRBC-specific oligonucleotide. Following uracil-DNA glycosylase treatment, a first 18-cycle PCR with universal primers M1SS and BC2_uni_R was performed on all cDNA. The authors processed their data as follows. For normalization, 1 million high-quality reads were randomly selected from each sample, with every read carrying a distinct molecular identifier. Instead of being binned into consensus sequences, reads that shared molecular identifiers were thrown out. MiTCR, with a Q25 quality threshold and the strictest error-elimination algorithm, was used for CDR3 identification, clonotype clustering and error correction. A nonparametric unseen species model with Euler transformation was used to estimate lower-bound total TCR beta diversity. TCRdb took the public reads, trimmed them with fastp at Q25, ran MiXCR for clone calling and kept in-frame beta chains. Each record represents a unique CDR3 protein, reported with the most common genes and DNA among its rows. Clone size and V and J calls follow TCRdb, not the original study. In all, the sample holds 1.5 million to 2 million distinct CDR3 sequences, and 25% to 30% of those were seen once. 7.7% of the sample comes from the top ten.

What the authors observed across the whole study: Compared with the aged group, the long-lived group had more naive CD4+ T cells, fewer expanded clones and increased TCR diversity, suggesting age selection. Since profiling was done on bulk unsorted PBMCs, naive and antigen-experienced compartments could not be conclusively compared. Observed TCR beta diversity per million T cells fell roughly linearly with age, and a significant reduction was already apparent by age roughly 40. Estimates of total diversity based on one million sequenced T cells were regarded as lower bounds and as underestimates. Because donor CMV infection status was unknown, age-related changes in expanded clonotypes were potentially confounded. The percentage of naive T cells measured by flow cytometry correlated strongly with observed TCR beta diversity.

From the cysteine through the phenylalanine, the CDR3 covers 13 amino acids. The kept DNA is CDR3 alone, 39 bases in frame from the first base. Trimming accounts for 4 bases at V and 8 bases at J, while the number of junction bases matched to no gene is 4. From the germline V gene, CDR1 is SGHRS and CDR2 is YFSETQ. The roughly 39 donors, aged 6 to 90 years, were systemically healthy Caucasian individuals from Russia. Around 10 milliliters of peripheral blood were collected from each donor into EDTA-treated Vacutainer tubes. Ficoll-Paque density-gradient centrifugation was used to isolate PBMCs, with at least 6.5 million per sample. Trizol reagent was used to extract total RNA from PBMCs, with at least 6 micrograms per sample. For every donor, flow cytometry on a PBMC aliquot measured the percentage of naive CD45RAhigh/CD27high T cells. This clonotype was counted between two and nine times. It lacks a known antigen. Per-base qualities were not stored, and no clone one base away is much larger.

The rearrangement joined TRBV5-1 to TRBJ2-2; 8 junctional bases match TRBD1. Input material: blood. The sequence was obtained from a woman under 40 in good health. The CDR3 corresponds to CASSAQGAGELFF. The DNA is TGCGCCAGCAGCGCCCAGGGGGCAGGGGAGCTGTTTTTT.